This T cell receptor beta chain came from a study of CXCR3-negative and CXCR3-positive naive CD8 T cells. Study-wide points: Surface CD5 looked about the same in the naive subsets, so the authors worked out TCR strength from TRB CDR3 properties. Memory cells differed in TRBV-TRBJ usage, but naive CXCR3-negative and CXCR3-positive cells had similar usage. Both naive subsets had comparably high diversity; memory CD8+ cells much lower.

Using triplicate sorts, some 320,000 cells were collected each time from every CD8+ T cell subset. The length of the CDR3 is 11 residues. Germline V gene lookup returns CDR1 SGHRS and CDR2 YFSETQ. The authors made the TRB cDNA libraries by 5' RACE using UMI labels. From the 5' RACE reads, TCRdb lists one entry per CDR3 protein and no DNA. The sample data list around 52,000 distinct CDR3 sequences. For this clonotype: No antigen is known for it.

This clonotype originated in a human donor in good health. Some clones in this sample may be carry-over from other donors' samples. The V and J genes are TRBV5-1 and TRBJ2-5. Sequenced sample: memory CD8+ T cells from blood. The CDR3: CASSSGETQYF.